Here is one T cell receptor beta chain with its context. Per the germline V gene, CDR1 is KGHSH and CDR2 is LQKENI. V was clipped by 3 bases and J by 0 bases, with 21 bases between them. This CDR3 has 20 residues. This record comes from a study of shared clonotypes between healthy human individuals. Study overall: The people who gave samples were two women and three men aged 18 to 49.

Replicate PCRs were loaded with 250 to 350 ng DNA from unsorted PBMC, 30,000 or so T cell genomes. The protocol was immunoSEQ multiplex PCR, while the TCRdb copy is restricted to in-frame clones and leaves out a portion. The table has about 490,000 clones, around 80% seen once; the top ten hold 13%. All participating donors were Caucasian adults from Nashville, Tennessee. The source is a middle-aged woman in good health. Some clones in this sample may be carry-over from other donors' samples. The sequencing sample was made of PBMCs. This sequence joins TRBV18 and TRBJ2-6; D may be TRBD2 (6 bases). The CDR3 loop reads CASSPIYHGSGSSGANVLTF. CDR3 nucleotide sequence: TGTGCCAGCTCACCCATCTACCACGGTAGCGGAAGCTCTGGGGCCAACGTCCTGACTTTC.